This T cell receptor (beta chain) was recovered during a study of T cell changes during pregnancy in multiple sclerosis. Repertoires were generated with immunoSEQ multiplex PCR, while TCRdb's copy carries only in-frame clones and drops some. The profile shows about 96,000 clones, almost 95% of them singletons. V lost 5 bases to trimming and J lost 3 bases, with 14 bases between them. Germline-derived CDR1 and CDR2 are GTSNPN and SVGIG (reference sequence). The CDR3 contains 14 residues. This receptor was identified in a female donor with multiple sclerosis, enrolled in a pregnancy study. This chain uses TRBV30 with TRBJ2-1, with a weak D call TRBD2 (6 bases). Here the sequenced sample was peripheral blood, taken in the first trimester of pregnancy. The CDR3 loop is CAWSPSGLYNEQFF. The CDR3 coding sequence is TGTGCCTGGTCCCCGTCGGGACTCTACAATGAGCAGTTCTTC.